This TCR beta chain is from a study of T-cell reconstitution after alpha-beta-depleted transplantation in children. Unique molecular identifiers tagged the TCRbeta library. TCRdb analysed the PCR reads with MiXCR anew, one entry per CDR3 protein. The profile covers tens of thousands of distinct CDR3 sequences, with roughly 45% appearing a single time and under 98% taken by the ten largest. V gave up 4 bases and J gave up 1 base; unmatched junction bases: 6. The CDR3 length is 16 residues. This clonotype appeared a few times. This sequence originates from a male patient between 10 and 17 years old who had a stem cell transplant for acute lymphoblastic leukemia, so the T cells may come from the graft donor. This material consisted of PBMCs, mostly from graft donor cells, taken 360 days after TCRalphabeta/CD19-depleted stem cell transplant. The chain couples TRBV12-3 or TRBV12-4 to TRBJ2-7, with TRBD2 matching 11 bases. The CDR3 DNA follows: TGTGCCAGCAGTTCCTTACTAGCGGGGGATTCCTACGAGCAGTACTTC. This codes for CASSSLLAGDSYEQYF.